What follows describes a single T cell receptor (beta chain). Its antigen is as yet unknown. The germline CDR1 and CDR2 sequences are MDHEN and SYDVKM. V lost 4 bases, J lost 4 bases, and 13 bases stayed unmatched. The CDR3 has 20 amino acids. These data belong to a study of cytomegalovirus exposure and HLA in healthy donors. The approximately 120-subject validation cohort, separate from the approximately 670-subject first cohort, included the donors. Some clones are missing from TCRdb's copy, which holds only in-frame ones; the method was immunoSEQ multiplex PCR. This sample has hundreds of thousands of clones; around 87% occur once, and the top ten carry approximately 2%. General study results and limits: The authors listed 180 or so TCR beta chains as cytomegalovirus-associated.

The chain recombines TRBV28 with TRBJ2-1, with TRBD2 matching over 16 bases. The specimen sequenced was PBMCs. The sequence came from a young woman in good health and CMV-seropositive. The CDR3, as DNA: TGTGCCAGCAGTTCCCCCGGGACTAGCGGGAGGGCCGCCGGGTACAATGAGCAGTTCTTC. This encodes CASSSPGTSGRAAGYNEQFF.